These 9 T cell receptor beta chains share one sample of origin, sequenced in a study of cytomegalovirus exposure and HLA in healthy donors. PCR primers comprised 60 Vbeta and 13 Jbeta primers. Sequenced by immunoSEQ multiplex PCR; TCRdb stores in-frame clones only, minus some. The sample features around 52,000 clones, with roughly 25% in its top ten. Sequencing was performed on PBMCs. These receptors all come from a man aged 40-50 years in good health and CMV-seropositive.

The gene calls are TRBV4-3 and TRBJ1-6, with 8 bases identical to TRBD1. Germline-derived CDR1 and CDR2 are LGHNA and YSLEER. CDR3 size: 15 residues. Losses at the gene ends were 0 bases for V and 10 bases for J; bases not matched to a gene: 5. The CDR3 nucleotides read TGCGCCAGCAGCCAAGAACAGGGGGAAGGATCACCCCTCCACTTT. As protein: CASSQEQGEGSPLHF.

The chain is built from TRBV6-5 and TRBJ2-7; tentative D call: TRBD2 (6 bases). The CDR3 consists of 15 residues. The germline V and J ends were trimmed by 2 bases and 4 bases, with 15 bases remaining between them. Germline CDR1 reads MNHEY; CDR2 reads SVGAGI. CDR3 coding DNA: TGTGCCAGCAGTTACGGGGCGGGACCCGATTACGAGCAGTACTTC. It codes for CASSYGAGPDYEQYF.

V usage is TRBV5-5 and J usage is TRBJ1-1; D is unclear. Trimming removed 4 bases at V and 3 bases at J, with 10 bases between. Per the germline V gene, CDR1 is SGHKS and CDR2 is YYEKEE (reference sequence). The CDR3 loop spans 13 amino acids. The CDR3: CASSGGRDTEAFF. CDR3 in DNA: TGTGCCAGCAGCGGAGGGAGGGACACTGAAGCTTTCTTT.

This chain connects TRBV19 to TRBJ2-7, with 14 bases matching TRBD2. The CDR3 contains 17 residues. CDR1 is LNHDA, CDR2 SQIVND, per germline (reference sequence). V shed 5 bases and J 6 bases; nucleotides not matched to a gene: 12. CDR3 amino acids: CASSQRTSGRITSEQYF. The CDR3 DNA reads TGTGCCAGTAGTCAACGGACTAGCGGGAGGATAACGAGCGAGCAGTACTTC. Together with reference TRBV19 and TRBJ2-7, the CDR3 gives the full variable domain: DGGITQSPKYLFRKEGQNVTLSCEQNLNHDAMYWYRQDPGQGLRLIYYSQIVNDFQKGDIAEGYSVSREKKESFPLTVTSAQKNPTAFYLCASSQRTSGRITSEQYFGPGTRLTVT.

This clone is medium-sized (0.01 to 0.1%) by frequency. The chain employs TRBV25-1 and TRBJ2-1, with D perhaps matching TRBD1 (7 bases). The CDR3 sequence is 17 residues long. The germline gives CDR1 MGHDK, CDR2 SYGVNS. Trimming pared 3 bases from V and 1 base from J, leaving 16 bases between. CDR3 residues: CASSEEGKTGSYNEQFF. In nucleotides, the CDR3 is TGTGCCAGCAGTGAGGAGGGGAAGACAGGGTCCTACAATGAGCAGTTCTTC.

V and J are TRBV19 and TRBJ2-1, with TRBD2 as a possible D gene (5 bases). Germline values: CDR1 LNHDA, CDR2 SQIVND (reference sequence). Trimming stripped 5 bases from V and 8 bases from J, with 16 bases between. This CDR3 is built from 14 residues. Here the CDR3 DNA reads TGTGCCAGTAGTCCCCGGACTGCGGCGGATGAGCAGTTCTTC. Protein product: CASSPRTAADEQFF.

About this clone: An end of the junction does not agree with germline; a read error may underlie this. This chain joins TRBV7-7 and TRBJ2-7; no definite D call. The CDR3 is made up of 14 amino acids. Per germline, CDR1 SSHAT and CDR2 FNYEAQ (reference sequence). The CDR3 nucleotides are TGTGCTAGCAGCTTGGGCCAGTTAGCCTACGAGCAGTACTTC. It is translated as CASSLGQLAYEQYF.

The CDR3 nucleotides are TGTGCCAGCAGTGGGACTAGCGGGAGTTTAGAGCAGTTCTTC. This codes for CASSGTSGSLEQFF. The rearrangement joins TRBV2 to TRBJ2-1; 13 nucleotides match TRBD2. Germline CDR1 and CDR2: SNHLY and FYNNEI. The V gene end was trimmed by 4 bases and the J gene end by 10 bases; junction bases not matched to a gene: 4. The CDR3 runs to 14 residues.

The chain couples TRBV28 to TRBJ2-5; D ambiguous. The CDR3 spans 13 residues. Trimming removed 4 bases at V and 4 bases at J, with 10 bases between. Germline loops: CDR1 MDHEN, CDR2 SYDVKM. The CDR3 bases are TGTGCCAGCAGTTCCTACCCAGGAGAGACCCAGTACTTC. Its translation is CASSSYPGETQYF. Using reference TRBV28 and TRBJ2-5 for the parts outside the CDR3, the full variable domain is DVKVTQSSRYLVKRTGEKVFLECVQDMDHENMFWYRQDPGLGLRLIYFSYDVKMKEKGDIPEGYSVSREKKERFSLILESASTNQTSMYLCASSSYPGETQYFGPGTRLLVL.